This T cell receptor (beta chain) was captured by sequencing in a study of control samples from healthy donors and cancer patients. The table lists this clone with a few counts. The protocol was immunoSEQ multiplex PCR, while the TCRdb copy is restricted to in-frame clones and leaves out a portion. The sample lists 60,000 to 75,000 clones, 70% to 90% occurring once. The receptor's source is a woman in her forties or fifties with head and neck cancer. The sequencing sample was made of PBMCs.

The CDR3 sequence: CASRMEDNRNQPQHF. Written as DNA, the CDR3 is TGTGCCAGCAGAATGGAAGATAATCGCAATCAGCCCCAGCATTTT. This chain uses TRBV28 with TRBJ1-5; D unclear. The CDR3 spans 15 residues. V shed 6 bases and J shed 2 bases, with 14 bases lying between them. CDR1 is MDHEN, CDR2 SYDVKM, per germline.